These 24 T cell receptor beta chains were sequenced from one sample in a study of neurological immune-mediated disorders. TCRdb used MiXCR to reprocess the 5' RACE reads, holding one entry per CDR3 protein. This repertoire shows around 80,000 distinct CDR3 sequences, about 9.4% found once; its top ten account for around 1.8%. Specimen: PBMCs. The receptors were sampled from a man in his forties in good health.

This clonotype was detected ten times or more. The rearrangement uses TRBV20-1 and TRBJ2-1, with 8 bases aligning to TRBD2. The CDR3 spans 16 residues. Germline-derived CDR1 and CDR2 are DFQATT and SNEGSKA (reference sequence). Trimming at V came to 2 bases and at J to 3 bases, leaving 9 bases not matched to a gene. CDR3 nucleotide sequence: TGCAGTGCTAGACGAATTGGGCGGGGGGTCTACAATGAGCAGTTCTTC. Amino acid sequence: CSARRIGRGVYNEQFF.

This clonotype was seen many times. The rearrangement uses TRBV10-2 and TRBJ1-1, with a tentative D call TRBD1 (6 bases). Germline assignment: CDR1 WSHSY and CDR2 SAAADI. The CDR3 runs 13 residues. V was clipped by 8 bases and J by 1 base, with 11 bases between them. This CDR3 reads CASGGLPNTEAFF. CDR3 nucleotides: TGCGCCAGCGGGGGCTTACCGAACACTGAAGCTTTCTTT.

This clonotype has ten or more counts. The chain carries TRBV20-1 and TRBJ2-1, with 9 bases aligning to TRBD2. The V gene's germline CDR1 is DFQATT and CDR2 SNEGSKA (reference sequence). The junction had 4 bases not matched to a gene; V was cut back by 6 bases and J by 4 bases. This CDR3 is 13 amino acids long. CDR3 DNA sequence: TGCAGTGCCCGACTAGCGGAGTACAATGAGCAGTTCTTC. Translating gives CSARLAEYNEQFF.

This sequence joins TRBV27 and TRBJ2-3, with D possibly being TRBD2 (6 bases). In germline, CDR1 is MNHEY, CDR2 SMNVEV (reference sequence). The CDR3 consists of 15 residues. Trimming pared 5 bases from V and 1 base from J, leaving 13 bases between. CDR3 residues: CASSPRLDGTDTQYF. In DNA form, the CDR3 reads TGTGCCAGCAGTCCTCGACTAGACGGCACAGATACGCAGTATTTT.

The table lists this clonotype with a few counts. Since a much larger clone is just one base distant, this may be a read error. J is TRBJ1-3 and V is TRBV5-1; 8 positions match TRBD1. The CDR3 has 17 amino acids. Germline lookup yields CDR1 SGHRS and CDR2 YFSETQ. The CDR3 bases are TGCGCCAGCAGCTTACAGGGGGTAACTAACTCTGGAAAAACCATATATTTT. Translating gives CASSLQGVTNSGKTIYF.

This clonotype was counted ten times or more. The V gene is TRBV6-1, the J gene TRBJ2-3; 7 bases are shared with TRBD1. The CDR3 extends over 16 amino acids. CDR1 and CDR2 from the germline V gene are MNHNS and SASEGT. Trimming took 3 bases from V and 1 from J; bases not matched to a gene: 7. The CDR3 DNA follows: TGTGCCAGCAGTGAGACGACAGGGTCGGGCACAGATACGCAGTATTTT. It is translated as CASSETTGSGTDTQYF.

This clonotype was counted many times. The chain couples TRBV5-1 to TRBJ2-7; D is unclear. Germline CDR1 reads SGHRS; CDR2 reads YFSETQ. The V end was cut by 4 bases, the J end by 0 bases, with 20 bases between. The CDR3 runs to 17 residues. DNA of the CDR3: TGCGCCAGCAGCCCCATCCCTTGGACGGTGAGCTCCTACGAGCAGTACTTC. Residues: CASSPIPWTVSSYEQYF.

Ten or more counts support this clonotype. The rearrangement uses TRBV7-9 and TRBJ2-3, with D possibly matching TRBD1 (5 bases). The germline V gene has CDR1 SEHNR and CDR2 FQNEAQ (reference sequence). V was clipped by 1 base and J by 1 base, with 21 bases between them. The CDR3 is made up of 19 amino acids. The CDR3 loop is CASSLVGARLQYGTDTQYF. The CDR3 DNA reads TGTGCCAGCAGCTTAGTTGGGGCCAGGCTCCAATATGGCACAGATACGCAGTATTTT.

This clonotype has a count of ten or more. The rearrangement uses TRBV5-1 and TRBJ1-5, with D tentatively TRBD1 (6 bases). Deletions cut 0 bases from V and 4 bases from J, with 8 bases between. This CDR3 spans 14 amino acids. Germline V CDR1 and CDR2: SGHRS, YFSETQ. DNA of the CDR3: TGCGCCAGCAGCTTGGACGGACAGAATCAGCCCCAGCATTTT. Residues: CASSLDGQNQPQHF.

The chain combines TRBV20-1 with TRBJ2-4; D is unresolved. From germline, CDR1 is DFQATT and CDR2 SNEGSKA (reference sequence). The CDR3 has 13 amino acids. V lost 0 bases, J lost 2 bases, and 5 bases lay in between. CDR3 region: CSARDGTKNIQYF. The CDR3 bases are TGCAGTGCTAGAGATGGAACCAAAAACATTCAGTACTTC.

This clonotype was counted a few times. The J gene is TRBJ2-7, the V gene TRBV28; no clear D. The CDR3 contains 15 residues. Germline CDR1 reads MDHEN; CDR2 reads SYDVKM. The V end lost 1 base, the J end lost 4 bases, and 14 bases lay between the germline ends. CDR3 sequence reads: CASSLFKAGAYEQYF. In nucleotides, the CDR3 is TGTGCCAGCAGTTTATTTAAGGCCGGCGCGTACGAGCAGTACTTC. The full variable domain, its missing parts supplied by reference TRBV28 and TRBJ2-7, is DVKVTQSSRYLVKRTGEKVFLECVQDMDHENMFWYRQDPGLGLRLIYFSYDVKMKEKGDIPEGYSVSREKKERFSLILESASTNQTSMYLCASSLFKAGAYEQYFGPGTRLTVT.

This clonotype was detected ten times or more. V is TRBV28 and J is TRBJ2-1, with D tentatively TRBD2 (6 bases). The V end lost 3 bases, the J end lost 1 base, and 13 bases lay between the germline ends. CDR3 size: 16 residues. Germline CDR1 and CDR2: MDHEN and SYDVKM. DNA of the CDR3: TGTGCCAGCAGTTTGACTAGAACTCAGTCCTACAATGAGCAGTTCTTC. It yields the protein CASSLTRTQSYNEQFF.

This clonotype came up many times. The chain carries TRBV6-5 and TRBJ2-3; D is unresolved. The germline V gene encodes CDR1 MNHEY and CDR2 SVGAGI. CDR3 length: 15 residues. Trimming pared 6 bases from V and 2 bases from J, leaving 15 bases between. The DNA of the CDR3 is TGTGCCAGCAGACCAATCGGAAAGATCACAGATACGCAGTATTTT. Encoded protein: CASRPIGKITDTQYF.

This clonotype showed up many times. The rearrangement joins TRBV9 to TRBJ1-5, with 7 bases identical to TRBD1. CDR3 length: 15 residues. Germline V gene lookup returns CDR1 SGDLS and CDR2 YYNGEE. Trimming cost V 4 bases and J 3 bases; bases outside gene matches: 7. The CDR3 region has the DNA TGTGCCAGCAGCTTGGGGACAGCGGACAATCAGCCCCAGCATTTT. Translated, it gives CASSLGTADNQPQHF.

In this sample, this clonotype turned up many times. The rearrangement joins TRBV29-1 to TRBJ2-5, with unresolved D. Germline V gives CDR1 SQVTM, CDR2 ANQGSEA. The CDR3 has 12 amino acids. Trimming stripped 4 bases from V and 4 bases from J, with 10 bases between. DNA of the CDR3: TGCAGCGTTGCCTTCAAGGCAGAGACCCAGTACTTC. It encodes CSVAFKAETQYF. The whole variable domain, filled in from reference TRBV29-1 and TRBJ2-5, reads SAVISQKPSRDICQRGTSLTIQCQVDSQVTMMFWYRQQPGQSLTLIATANQGSEATYESGFVIDKFPISRPNLTFSTLTVSNMSPEDSSIYLCSVAFKAETQYFGPGTRLLVL.

This clonotype showed up many times. The rearrangement links TRBV20-1 to TRBJ1-2; 9 bases fit TRBD1. The CDR3 runs 15 residues. The V and J ends lost 0 bases and 4 bases, in that order; junction bases with no gene match: 6. Germline CDR1 and CDR2: DFQATT and SNEGSKA (reference sequence). CDR3 in amino acids: CSARDADRGVYGYTF. DNA of the CDR3: TGCAGTGCTAGAGATGCCGACAGGGGGGTCTATGGCTACACCTTC.

This chain links TRBV5-1 with TRBJ2-6, with TRBD1 matching 8 bases. Germline lookup yields CDR1 SGHRS and CDR2 YFSETQ. The V gene end was trimmed by 1 base and the J gene end by 0 bases; junction bases not matched to a gene: 0. The CDR3 is 16 residues long. CDR3 amino acids: CASSLTGGSGANVLTF. The DNA of the CDR3 is TGCGCCAGCAGCTTGACAGGGGGCTCTGGGGCCAACGTCCTGACTTTC. Together with reference TRBV5-1 and TRBJ2-6, the CDR3 gives the full variable domain: KAGVTQTPRYLIKTRGQQVTLSCSPISGHRSVSWYQQTPGQGLQFLFEYFSETQRNKGNFPGRFSGRQFSNSRSEMNVSTLELGDSALYLCASSLTGGSGANVLTFGAGSRLTVL.

This clonotype was seen repeatedly, ten times or more. The chain's CDR3 is CSVERGSHGASTDTQYF. DNA of the CDR3: TGCAGCGTTGAGCGCGGTTCTCATGGAGCTAGCACAGATACGCAGTATTTT. This sequence joins TRBV29-1 and TRBJ2-3; D ambiguous. This CDR3 is 17 amino acids long. V gave up 3 bases and J gave up 0 bases, with 19 bases separating them. Germline V gives CDR1 SQVTM, CDR2 ANQGSEA.

The sample holds many counts of this clonotype. V gene TRBV20-1 combines with J gene TRBJ2-5; a weak D match, TRBD2 (5 bases). The CDR3 runs 15 residues. Germline lookup yields CDR1 DFQATT and CDR2 SNEGSKA (reference sequence). The V end lost 0 bases, the J end lost 3 bases, and 14 bases lay between the germline ends. The CDR3 DNA reads as TGCAGTGCTAGAGATGGTGGGAGTGGGGAAGAGACCCAGTACTTC. It encodes CSARDGGSGEETQYF.

The table lists this clonotype with many counts. The J gene is TRBJ1-2, the V gene TRBV20-1; D is uncertain. CDR3 length: 13 residues. CDR1 is DFQATT, CDR2 SNEGSKA, per germline (reference sequence). V lost 5 bases, J lost 5 bases, and 15 bases lay in between. The CDR3: CSAPLLKEYGYTF. The CDR3 nucleotides read TGCAGTGCTCCTCTCCTAAAAGAGTATGGCTACACCTTC.

There are many counts of this clonotype. The rearrangement links TRBV10-3 to TRBJ1-2; no clear D gene. CDR1 and CDR2 (germline): ENHRY, SYGVKD. Trimming left V 7 bases short and J 2 bases short, with 8 bases between. The CDR3 has 12 residues. The CDR3: CAINAGNYGYTF. CDR3 in DNA: TGTGCCATCAATGCCGGGAACTATGGCTACACCTTC.

Ten or more counts support this clonotype. CDR3 DNA sequence: TGTGCCAGCAGCTCGATACAGGGTTCGAGCTACAATGAGCAGTTCTTC. As protein: CASSSIQGSSYNEQFF. V is TRBV5-6 and J is TRBJ2-1, with D maybe TRBD1 (6 bases). Germline V gene lookup returns CDR1 SGHDT and CDR2 YYEEEE. The CDR3 covers 16 residues. Deletions cut 3 bases from V and 3 bases from J, with 16 bases between.

This clonotype was found many times. This rearrangement joins TRBV5-5 to TRBJ2-1, with D perhaps matching TRBD1 (5 bases). Trimming took off 4 bases at V and 0 bases at J, with 20 bases between the two ends. The CDR3 spans 18 residues. Germline V CDR1 and CDR2: SGHKS, YYEKEE (reference sequence). DNA for the CDR3: TGTGCCAGCAGCCAAGGGGAACGGATCCAGCTCTCCTACAATGAGCAGTTCTTC. Encoded protein: CASSQGERIQLSYNEQFF.

There are many counts of this clonotype. The chain recombines TRBV12-3 or TRBV12-4 with TRBJ1-5, with D perhaps matching TRBD1 (5 bases). With 3 bases removed from V and 0 bases from J, the gap between germline ends came to 18 bases. CDR3 length equals 18 residues. CDR3 amino acids: CASSFSVWGSLSNQPQHF. As DNA, the CDR3 is TGTGCCAGCAGTTTTTCAGTATGGGGGAGCCTTAGCAATCAGCCCCAGCATTTT.